Shown below are 18 T cell receptor beta chains from a single sample sequenced in a study of human T cells and chemical hapten exposure. The time point was: patch test 1, 2 weeks after DPC sensitization. Documented treatment: therapeutic diphenylcyclopropenone sensitization with weekly scalp DPC. Each CDR3 protein is one row after TCRdb ran MiXCR on the RACE reads. The sample lists fewer than 200,000 distinct CDR3 sequences; around 20% were seen once. The specimen was whole blood, collected in connection with sensitization to the hapten diphenylcyclopropenone (DPC). These receptors were taken from a woman between 50 and 59 years old with alopecia areata. Some clones in this sample may be carry-over from other donors' samples.

V and J are TRBV7-9 and TRBJ2-1; perhaps TRBD2 as D (6 bases). Germline V gene lookup returns CDR1 SEHNR and CDR2 FQNEAQ (reference sequence). This CDR3 region has 12 residues. V lost 6 bases and J lost 10, with 13 bases in between. The CDR3 sequence is CASRGTSREQFF. The CDR3 DNA reads as TGTGCCAGCAGGGGGACTTCGAGGGAGCAGTTCTTC.

This clonotype was recorded only once. No DNA is shown, since the ends of the CDR3 on it are uncertain; the CDR3 is the one TCRdb lists. The gene calls are TRBV11-2 and TRBJ2-1; the table's D call, TRBD1, has no DNA check behind it. 12 amino acids form the CDR3, both terminal residues included. The V gene's germline CDR1 is SGHAT and CDR2 FQNNGV. The CDR3 loop is CASSPSGPAGWF.

This clonotype was recorded a few times. This chain uses TRBV6-5 with TRBJ2-3; a weak D match, TRBD2 (5 bases). The CDR3 runs to 15 residues. The V gene's germline CDR1 is MNHEY and CDR2 SVGAGI. The V end was cut by 4 bases, the J end by 2 bases, with 13 bases between. The CDR3 is CASSLLGGHTDTQYF. DNA for the CDR3: TGTGCCAGCAGTTTACTTGGAGGCCACACAGATACGCAGTATTTT.

In regard to this clonotype: At one end the junction does not follow the germline gene, possibly because of a read error. The chain is built from TRBV12-3 or TRBV12-4 and TRBJ2-1, with TRBD1 matching over 7 bases. The CDR3 is 15 amino acids. CDR3 DNA sequence: TGTGCCAGCAGCAGAGGACAGGCAGTGGGCAATGAGAAGTTCTTC. It translates to CASSRGQAVGNEKFF.

The chain combines TRBV20-1 with TRBJ2-3; D is unclear. CDR1 is DFQATT and CDR2 is SNEGSKA in the germline V gene (reference sequence). The CDR3 runs 16 residues. The germline V and J ends were trimmed by 1 base and 2 bases, with 16 bases remaining between them. The CDR3 reads CSARAVLLQHTDTQYF. CDR3 sequence (DNA): TGCAGTGCTAGAGCCGTCCTCCTGCAACACACAGATACGCAGTATTTT.

Only a few counts were recorded for this clonotype. The V call is TRBV7-9, the J call TRBJ1-3; D is unresolved. The ends were cut back, 1 base at V and 1 base at J, with 8 bases in the middle. The V gene's germline CDR1 is SEHNR and CDR2 FQNEAQ (reference sequence). This CDR3 is built from 15 residues. CDR3 residues: CASSLVGKSGNTIYF. CDR3 nucleotides: TGTGCCAGCAGCTTAGTGGGGAAATCTGGAAACACCATATATTTT. The variable domain in full, with the rest retrieved from reference TRBV7-9 and TRBJ1-3, is DTGVSQNPRHKITKRGQNVTFRCDPISEHNRLYWYRQTLGQGPEFLTYFQNEAQLEKSRLLSDRFSAERPKGSFSTLEIQRTEQGDSAMYLCASSLVGKSGNTIYFGEGSWLTVV.

This clonotype was observed a few times. The chain joins TRBV7-2 to TRBJ2-1; TRBD1 matches 8 bases. The trim removed 5 bases at V and 2 bases at J, leaving 8 bases unmatched. The CDR3 spans 16 residues. The germline CDR1 and CDR2 sequences are SGHTA and FQGNSA. The DNA for the CDR3 is TGTGCCAGCAGCCCGACAGGGGTGGGTGCCTACAATGAGCAGTTCTTC. Translating gives CASSPTGVGAYNEQFF.

The J gene is TRBJ2-1, the V gene TRBV29-1; D remains unclear. The CDR3 has 15 amino acids. CDR1 and CDR2 from the germline V gene are SQVTM and ANQGSEA. V lost 4 bases and J lost 3, with 16 bases in between. This chain's CDR3 is CSVGLERVLYNEQFF. The DNA for the CDR3 is TGCAGCGTTGGACTCGAGAGAGTTCTCTACAATGAGCAGTTCTTC.

The rearrangement joins TRBV7-2 to TRBJ2-2; weak D call: TRBD2 (5 bases). This CDR3 has 15 residues. Trimming pared 2 bases from V and 3 bases from J, leaving 10 bases between. CDR1 and CDR2 (germline): SGHTA, FQGNSA. CDR3 nucleotide sequence: TGTGCCAGCAGCTTACTGGGAGCGGACACCGGGGAGCTGTTTTTT. Translating gives CASSLLGADTGELFF.

V and J are TRBV29-1 and TRBJ2-1, with 11 bases lining up with TRBD2. CDR1 is SQVTM and CDR2 is ANQGSEA in the germline V gene. The CDR3 runs to 15 residues. Trimming removed 6 bases from V and 5 bases from J; junction bases left unmatched: 9. CDR3 DNA sequence: TGCAGCGTGGGGATAGCGGGAGGGCCCGACAATGAGCAGTTCTTC. Its protein is CSVGIAGGPDNEQFF.

V and J are TRBV11-2 and TRBJ2-1, with D unclear. With 9 bases removed from V and 8 bases from J, the gap between germline ends came to 14 bases. The CDR3 totals 12 residues. Germline V gene sequence: CDR1 SGHAT, CDR2 FQNNGV. CDR3 sequence reads: CASKTSTHEQFF. The CDR3 coding sequence is TGTGCCAGTAAGACTTCCACACATGAGCAGTTCTTC.

The chain is built from TRBV5-1 and TRBJ1-1, with D uncertain. This CDR3 has 14 amino acids. Germline CDR1 is SGHRS and CDR2 is YFSETQ. V was cut by 7 bases and J by 4 bases, with 17 bases left in between. In DNA form, the CDR3 reads TGCGCCAGCCGCCCGACGGGCCGGGGCACTGAAGCTTTCTTT. Encoded protein: CASRPTGRGTEAFF.

This sequence joins TRBV12-3 or TRBV12-4 and TRBJ1-2, with TRBD1 as a possible D gene (5 bases). V was cut by 3 bases and J by 8 bases, with 10 bases left in between. The CDR3 totals 12 residues. The CDR3 coding sequence is TGTGCCAGCAGTTTGATGGGGGGGGGCTACACCTTC. The encoded protein is CASSLMGGGYTF.

This clonotype was found a few times. The DNA of the CDR3 is TGTGCCAGCAGAGAAAGGGGTGGCAAAAACATTCAGTACTTC. Translation: CASRERGGKNIQYF. V usage is TRBV28 and J usage is TRBJ2-4, with D perhaps matching TRBD1 (5 bases). From germline, CDR1 is MDHEN and CDR2 SYDVKM. This CDR3 comprises 14 residues. With 6 bases removed from V and 3 bases from J, the gap between germline ends came to 12 bases.

This clonotype came up a few times. The rearrangement links TRBV20-1 to TRBJ2-3, with TRBD2 matching over 10 bases. Germline values: CDR1 DFQATT, CDR2 SNEGSKA (reference sequence). This CDR3 contains 15 residues. Trimming removed 6 bases from V and 0 bases from J; junction bases left unmatched: 6. The CDR3 sequence is CSAAGLAVSTDTQYF. CDR3 DNA sequence: TGCAGTGCAGCCGGACTAGCGGTTAGCACAGATACGCAGTATTTT.

The chain has TRBV7-8 and TRBJ2-2; the D is unclear. The CDR3 extends over 16 amino acids. Germline loops: CDR1 SGHVS, CDR2 FQNEAQ. Trimming cost V 5 bases and J 0 bases, with 13 bases left between them. The CDR3 DNA reads as TGTGCCAGCAGCCCCACAGCGTTCGCGAACACCGGGGAGCTGTTTTTT. It specifies CASSPTAFANTGELFF.

This clonotype was seen more than once but under ten times. The chain is built from TRBV7-9 and TRBJ2-3; no definite D call. The V and J ends lost 4 bases and 6 bases respectively, with 11 bases between them. CDR3 length equals 13 residues. The germline V gene encodes CDR1 SEHNR and CDR2 FQNEAQ (reference sequence). The CDR3: CASSSTATDTQYF. The CDR3 nucleotides are TGTGCCAGCAGCTCGACCGCTACTGATACGCAGTATTTT.

This clonotype was seen just once. V gene TRBV7-2 combines with J gene TRBJ2-1; TRBD2 matches at 7 bases. Unmatched junction bases numbered 13, after V lost 3 bases and J lost 5 bases. The CDR3 sequence is 17 residues long. Per the germline V gene, CDR1 is SGHTA and CDR2 is FQGNSA. CDR3 amino acids: CASSLALAGLPNNEQFF. The DNA of the CDR3 is TGTGCCAGCAGCTTGGCGCTCGCGGGACTACCGAACAATGAGCAGTTCTTC. Combining the CDR3 with reference TRBV7-2 and TRBJ2-1 gives the whole variable domain GAGVSQSPSNKVTEKGKDVELRCDPISGHTALYWYRQSLGQGLEFLIYFQGNSAPDKSGLPSDRFSAERTGGSVSTLTIQRTQQEDSAVYLCASSLALAGLPNNEQFFGPGTRLTVL.